This TCR beta chain stems from a study of T-cell reconstitution after alpha-beta-depleted transplantation in children (dated by TCRdb to the mid-2010s). Regarding the research as a whole: T-cell immune reconstitution after TCRalphabeta/CD19-depleted allogeneic hematopoietic cell transplantation in children was quantitatively tracked in the study by means of TCR repertoire profiling. The study at large found these results: In some patients, high TCRbeta diversity at day 60 was attributed to recipient T cells and intrathymic progenitors that had survived conditioning. The apparently early recovery of alphabetaT-cell counts about two months after transplant reportedly depended on only several hundred rapidly expanded clones that came from non-depleted graft cells. Over the following months the frequencies of hyperexpanded clones went down, and after one year T-cell counts and TCRbeta diversity were mostly credited to newly produced T cells.

The meaning of the sample's treatment or condition label: allogeneic hematopoietic cell transplantation with graft depleted of TCRalphabeta T cells and CD19 B cells. TCRalphabeta/CD19-depleted allogeneic hematopoietic cell grafts were given to the transplant recipients, all of whom were children. CDR3 length: 13 amino acids, cysteine to phenylalanine. The DNA shown is the 39-base CDR3, in frame from base 1. As encoded in the germline V gene, CDR1 is SGHRS while CDR2 is YFSETQ. A distance of 9 bases separates the germline ends of V and J, which lose 4 bases and 3 bases respectively. Library preparation employed PCR. Instrument on record: Illumina HiSeq 2500. TCR libraries were prepared with molecular barcoding, using unique molecular identifiers to normalize TCRbeta repertoire quantification. TCRdb itself trimmed the public reads at Q25 with fastp, ran MiXCR and retained productive beta chains. Entries that share a CDR3 protein sequence are merged under the most common genes and DNA. This sample holds fewer than 450,000 distinct CDR3 sequences; roughly 16% were observed only once. Roughly 41% of the sample lies in the top ten.

This clonotype was observed a handful of times. No antigen is known for it. Base qualities are not recorded, but no much larger clone differs from it by a single base. The clonotype comes from a male patient aged 2 to 9 who had a stem cell transplant for acute lymphoblastic leukemia, so the T cells may come from the graft donor. This specimen was PBMCs, mostly from graft donor cells, taken 360 days after TCRalphabeta/CD19-depleted stem cell transplant. The chain is encoded by TRBV5-1 joined to TRBJ2-3; the D gene remains uncertain. The encoded CDR3 is CASSNGRTDTQYF. The DNA sequence follows: TGCGCCAGCAGCAACGGGCGTACAGATACGCAGTATTTT.